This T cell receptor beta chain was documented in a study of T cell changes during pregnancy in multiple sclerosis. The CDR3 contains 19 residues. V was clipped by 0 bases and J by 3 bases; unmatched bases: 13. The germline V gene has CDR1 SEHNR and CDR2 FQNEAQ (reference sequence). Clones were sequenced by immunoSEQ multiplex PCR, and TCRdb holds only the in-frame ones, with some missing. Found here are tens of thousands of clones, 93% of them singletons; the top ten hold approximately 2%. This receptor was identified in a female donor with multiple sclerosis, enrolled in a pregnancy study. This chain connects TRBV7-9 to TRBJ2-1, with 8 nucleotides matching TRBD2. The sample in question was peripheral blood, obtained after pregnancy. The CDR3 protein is CASSLAGAGGTSYYNEQFF. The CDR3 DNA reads TGTGCCAGCAGCTTAGCGGGGGCGGGAGGTACTTCGTACTACAATGAGCAGTTCTTC.